Below, one T cell receptor beta chain is given with its context. Its specificity is not known. The data belong to a study of T cell responses to AZD1222 COVID-19 vaccine. Study-wide points: No day 14 peak samples; only post-peak repertoires were characterized. Vaccine-associated CD4 TCRs ranged over spike, dominating at 160-218 and 743-854. It was only 6 or 7 AZD1222 recipients who were seropositive at baseline.

V gave up 0 bases and J gave up 4 bases, with 7 bases separating them. There are 13 residues in the CDR3. Looked up from germline, CDR1 is SGHRS and CDR2 is YFSETQ. Assay used: immunoSEQ multiplex PCR; TCRdb lists only in-frame clones, some missing. The data show about 150,000 clones, 94% seen once. The source was peripheral blood, collected on day 0 of AZD1222 vaccination. This sequence was found in an adult in good health. The rearrangement joins TRBV5-1 to TRBJ1-1, with D unresolved. The CDR3 DNA reads TGCGCCAGCAGCTTGGCGGGAAGCACTGAAGCTTTCTTT. Protein: CASSLAGSTEAFF.